The 13 T cell receptor beta chains reported below all come from one sample, sequenced in a study of blood T cell repertoires in COVID-19. TCRdb's table, derived via immunoSEQ multiplex PCR, lists solely in-frame clones and lacks some. Of a few hundred thousand clones listed, approximately 81% were seen once; the top ten hold more than 9%. Sample: peripheral blood. These receptors were taken from a woman older than 75 with COVID-19, enrolled during active disease.

This chain connects TRBV5-1 to TRBJ2-3; 13 bases match TRBD2. Germline V gene sequence: CDR1 SGHRS, CDR2 YFSETQ. The CDR3 runs 17 residues. The junction had 14 bases not matched to a gene; V was cut back by 4 bases and J by 9 bases. The CDR3 DNA is TGCGCCAGCAGCCCCCTAACCGGGACTAGCGGGGTAGACACGCAGTATTTT. This sequence encodes CASSPLTGTSGVDTQYF.

The chain combines TRBV19 with TRBJ1-5; 9 nucleotides align to TRBD1. The CDR3 runs to 16 residues. The V segment lost 1 base and the J segment 4 bases; nucleotides outside the gene matches: 5. Germline lookup yields CDR1 LNHDA and CDR2 SQIVND (reference sequence). DNA for the CDR3: TGTGCCAGTAGTATAGGGGGGACAGGGCTAAATCAGCCCCAGCATTTT. It is translated as CASSIGGTGLNQPQHF.

This chain connects TRBV5-4 to TRBJ2-1; TRBD1 might be the D (6 bases). Per the germline V gene, CDR1 is SGHNT and CDR2 is YYREEE (reference sequence). The CDR3 is 16 amino acids. V was trimmed by 4 bases and J by 2 bases, leaving 16 bases between them. The CDR3 loop reads CASSAEGDPAYNEQFF. Here the CDR3 DNA reads TGTGCCAGCAGCGCTGAGGGGGACCCGGCCTACAATGAGCAGTTCTTC.

In its sample, this clone was seen a few times. This rearrangement joins TRBV19 to TRBJ2-4, with D possibly matching TRBD2 (6 bases). This CDR3 has 14 amino acids. Trimming took 5 bases from V and 7 from J, leaving 15 bases between them. Germline CDR1 LNHDA, CDR2 SQIVND (reference sequence). CDR3 DNA sequence: TGTGCCAGTAGTGAAATAGGTGGAGGGAACATTCAGTACTTC. Amino acid sequence: CASSEIGGGNIQYF.

The rearrangement uses TRBV7-3 and TRBJ1-2, with 7 bases matching TRBD1. Trimming at V came to 5 bases and at J to 8 bases, leaving 14 bases not matched to a gene. This CDR3 spans 15 amino acids. Germline loops: CDR1 SGHTA, CDR2 FQGTGA. The CDR3 nucleotides are TGTGCCAGCAGCCCAACCTGGGACAGTACTTGGGGCTACACCTTC. Its protein product is CASSPTWDSTWGYTF.

The chain combines TRBV30 with TRBJ2-6, with D unresolved. Germline V gene sequence: CDR1 GTSNPN, CDR2 SVGIG (reference sequence). With 5 bases removed from V and 1 base from J, the gap between germline ends came to 6 bases. The CDR3 is made up of 13 amino acids. The CDR3, as DNA: TGTGCCTGGGACCGGTCTGGGGCCAACGTCCTGACTTTC. It yields the protein CAWDRSGANVLTF.

The chain has TRBV6-5 and TRBJ1-6; D possibly corresponds to TRBD1 (5 bases). The germline V and J ends were trimmed by 6 bases and 8 bases, with 14 bases remaining between them. Germline V gene sequence: CDR1 MNHEY, CDR2 SVGAGI. The CDR3 is made up of 14 amino acids. The CDR3 is CASSRGRGHSPLHF. The DNA of the CDR3 is TGTGCCAGCAGCCGGGGGAGGGGTCATTCACCCCTCCACTTT.

The V call is TRBV28, the J call TRBJ1-5; 8 bases match TRBD1. CDR3 length: 14 amino acids. In germline, CDR1 is MDHEN, CDR2 SYDVKM. As DNA, the CDR3 is TGTGGGCCAAAGAGACAGGGGCTCGATCAGCCCCAGCATTTT. Translated, it gives CGPKRQGLDQPQHF.

The chain employs TRBV6-1 and TRBJ1-2, with D possibly matching TRBD1 (6 bases). Germline loops: CDR1 MNHNS, CDR2 SASEGT. With 2 bases removed from V and 4 bases from J, the gap between germline ends came to 11 bases. This CDR3 has 14 residues. The CDR3 region has the DNA TGTGCCAGCAGTGAAACGACAGGCCCCTATGGCTACACCTTC. Translated: CASSETTGPYGYTF.

The J gene is TRBJ2-1, the V gene TRBV3-1 (or the pseudogene TRBV3-2), with D tentatively TRBD2 (6 bases). Germline CDR1 reads LGHDT; CDR2 reads YNNKEL (reference sequence). V was shortened by 2 bases and J by 9 bases, with 14 bases between the two germline ends. This CDR3 spans 14 amino acids. CDR3 nucleotides: TGTGCCAGCAGCCAACTGGGAGGAGCGGGTGAGCAGTTCTTC. Its translation is CASSQLGGAGEQFF.

This rearrangement joins TRBV7-9 to TRBJ2-6; D is unclear. Germline V gives CDR1 SEHNR, CDR2 FQNEAQ (reference sequence). V shed 4 bases and J shed 6 bases, with 10 bases lying between them. The CDR3 sequence is 14 residues long. For the CDR3, the DNA is TGTGCCAGCAGCTCTACTCGTAAGGCCAACGTCCTGACTTTC. This sequence encodes CASSSTRKANVLTF.

This clone appeared a few times. This chain connects TRBV7-9 to TRBJ2-2; the match to TRBD2 covers 10 bases. Germline CDR1 is SEHNR and CDR2 is FQNEAQ (reference sequence). The length of the CDR3 is 16 residues. Trimming at V came to 2 bases and at J to 6 bases, leaving 6 bases not matched to a gene. The CDR3 spells CASSLLQRGGPGELFF. CDR3 nucleotides: TGTGCCAGCAGCTTACTTCAGCGGGGGGGCCCCGGGGAGCTGTTTTTT.

The rearrangement uses TRBV10-1 and TRBJ1-5; no clear D gene. CDR1 is WNHNN, CDR2 SYGVQD, per germline (reference sequence). The CDR3 loop spans 14 amino acids. Trimming removed 9 bases from V and 6 bases from J, with 18 bases in between. For the CDR3, the DNA is TGCGCCAGTGGTTATTGGGGAGCAGCTCAGCCCCAGCATTTT. Translated: CASGYWGAAQPQHF.